This T cell receptor (beta chain) was obtained from a study of cytomegalovirus exposure and HLA in healthy donors. General study findings and limits: When a later analysis compared HLA-associated TCR beta chains with equally common others, the HLA-associated chains turned out to be more clonally expanded and to have lower generation probabilities. Many donors carried some public TCRs, although rarity characterized most TCR sequences.

The CDR3 is 12 amino acids. V was trimmed by 6 bases and J by 7 bases, leaving 12 bases between them. Germline V gene lookup returns CDR1 KGHSH and CDR2 LQKENI. Primers: 60 Vbeta forward and 13 Jbeta reverse. Method: immunoSEQ multiplex PCR; TCRdb's copy keeps in-frame clones and lacks some. Among roughly 160,000 clones listed, 65% to 85% were seen once. To note about this clone: Its specificity is not known.

Sequencing input: PBMCs. This clonotype originated in a woman aged 30 to 39 in good health and CMV-seropositive. This chain links TRBV18 with TRBJ1-1, with D perhaps TRBD1 (6 bases). DNA of the CDR3: TGTGCCAGCTCCGGGGACATTCATGAAGCTTTCTTT. Residues: CASSGDIHEAFF.